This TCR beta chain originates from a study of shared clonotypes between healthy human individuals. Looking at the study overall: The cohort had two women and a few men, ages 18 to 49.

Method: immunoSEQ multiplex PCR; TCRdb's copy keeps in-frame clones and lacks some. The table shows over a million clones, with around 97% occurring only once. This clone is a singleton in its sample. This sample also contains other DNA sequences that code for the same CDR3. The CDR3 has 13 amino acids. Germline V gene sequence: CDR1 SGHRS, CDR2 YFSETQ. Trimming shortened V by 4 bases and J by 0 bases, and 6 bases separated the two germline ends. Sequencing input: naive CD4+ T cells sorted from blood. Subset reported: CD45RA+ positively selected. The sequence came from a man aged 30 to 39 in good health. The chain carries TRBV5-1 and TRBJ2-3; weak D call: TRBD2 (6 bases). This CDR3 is CASSGTSTDTQYF. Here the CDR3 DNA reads TGCGCCAGCAGCGGGACTAGCACAGATACGCAGTATTTT.